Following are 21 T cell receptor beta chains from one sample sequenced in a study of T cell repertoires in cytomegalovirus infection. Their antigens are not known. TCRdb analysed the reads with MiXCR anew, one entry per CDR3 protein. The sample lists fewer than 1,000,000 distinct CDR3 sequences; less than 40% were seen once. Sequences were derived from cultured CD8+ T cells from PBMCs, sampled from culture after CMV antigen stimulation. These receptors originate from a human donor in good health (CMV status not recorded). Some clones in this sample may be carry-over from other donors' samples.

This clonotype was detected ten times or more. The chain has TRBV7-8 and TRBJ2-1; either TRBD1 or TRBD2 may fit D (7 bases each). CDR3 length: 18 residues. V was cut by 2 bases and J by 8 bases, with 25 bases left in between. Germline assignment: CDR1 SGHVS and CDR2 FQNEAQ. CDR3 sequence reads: CASSLNNRGGPLPHEQFF. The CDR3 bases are TGTGCCAGCAGCTTAAATAACAGGGGAGGGCCTCTCCCCCATGAGCAGTTCTTC.

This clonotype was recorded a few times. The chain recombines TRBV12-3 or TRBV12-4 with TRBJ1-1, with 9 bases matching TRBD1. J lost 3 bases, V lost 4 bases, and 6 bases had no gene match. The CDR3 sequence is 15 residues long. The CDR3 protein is CASSSSTGGYTEAFF. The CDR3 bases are TGTGCCAGCAGTTCCTCGACAGGGGGTTACACTGAAGCTTTCTTT.

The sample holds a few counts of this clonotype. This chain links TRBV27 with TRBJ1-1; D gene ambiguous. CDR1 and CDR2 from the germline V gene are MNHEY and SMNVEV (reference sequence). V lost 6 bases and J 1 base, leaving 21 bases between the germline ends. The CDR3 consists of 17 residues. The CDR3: CASRLTLGGSGNTEAFF. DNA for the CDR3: TGTGCCAGCAGACTGACCTTGGGAGGGTCAGGGAACACTGAAGCTTTCTTT.

CDR3 nucleotide sequence: TGTGCCAGTAGTCTTCTTGGCCTACACACCGGGGAGCTGTTTTTT. Translating it yields CASSLLGLHTGELFF. The chain uses TRBV19 and TRBJ2-2; D is unclear. Looked up from germline, CDR1 is LNHDA and CDR2 is SQIVND (reference sequence). Trimming cost V 5 bases and J 3 bases, with 13 bases left between them. CDR3 length: 15 residues.

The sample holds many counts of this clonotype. The CDR3 DNA reads TGTGCCAGCAATTACCCGGAGGAGGGCCAAGAGACCCAGTACTTC. Its translation is CASNYPEEGQETQYF. The chain employs TRBV7-2 and TRBJ2-5, with D possibly being TRBD2 (6 bases). Trimming shortened V by 7 bases and J by 1 base, and 16 bases separated the two germline ends. The germline CDR1 and CDR2 sequences are SGHTA and FQGNSA. This CDR3 has 15 amino acids. Full variable domain (rest looked up from reference TRBV7-2 and TRBJ2-5): GAGVSQSPSNKVTEKGKDVELRCDPISGHTALYWYRQSLGQGLEFLIYFQGNSAPDKSGLPSDRFSAERTGGSVSTLTIQRTQQEDSAVYLCASNYPEEGQETQYFGPGTRLLVL.

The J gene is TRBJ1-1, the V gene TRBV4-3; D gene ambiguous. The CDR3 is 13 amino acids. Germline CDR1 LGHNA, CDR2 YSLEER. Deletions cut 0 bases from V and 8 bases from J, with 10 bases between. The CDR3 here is CASSQERGGEAFF. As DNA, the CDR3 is TGCGCCAGCAGCCAAGAGAGAGGAGGCGAAGCTTTCTTT.

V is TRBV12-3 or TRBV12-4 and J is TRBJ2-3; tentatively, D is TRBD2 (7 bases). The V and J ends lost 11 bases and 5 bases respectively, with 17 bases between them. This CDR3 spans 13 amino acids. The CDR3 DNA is TGTGCCTGTAGGGGGGGGGGAGGAGATACGCAGTATTTT. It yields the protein CACRGGGGDTQYF.

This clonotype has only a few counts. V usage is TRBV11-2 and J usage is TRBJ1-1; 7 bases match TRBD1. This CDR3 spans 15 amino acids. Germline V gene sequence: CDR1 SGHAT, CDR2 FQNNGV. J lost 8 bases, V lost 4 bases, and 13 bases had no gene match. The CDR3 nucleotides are TGTGCCAGCAGCTCCCGGGGTCCCCGGACAGGCGAAGCTTTCTTT. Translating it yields CASSSRGPRTGEAFF. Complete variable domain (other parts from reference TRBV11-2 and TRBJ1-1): EAGVAQSPRYKIIEKRQSVAFWCNPISGHATLYWYQQILGQGPKLLIQFQNNGVVDDSQLPKDRFSAERLKGVDSTLKIQPAKLEDSAVYLCASSSRGPRTGEAFFGQGTRLTVV.

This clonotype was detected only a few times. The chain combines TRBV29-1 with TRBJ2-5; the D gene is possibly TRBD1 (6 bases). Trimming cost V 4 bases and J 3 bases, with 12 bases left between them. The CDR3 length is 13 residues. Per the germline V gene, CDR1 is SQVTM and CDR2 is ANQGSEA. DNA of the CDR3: TGCAGCGTTGGTCCGGACAGAGAAGAGACCCAGTACTTC. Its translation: CSVGPDREETQYF. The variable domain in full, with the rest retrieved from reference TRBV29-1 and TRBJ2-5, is SAVISQKPSRDICQRGTSLTIQCQVDSQVTMMFWYRQQPGQSLTLIATANQGSEATYESGFVIDKFPISRPNLTFSTLTVSNMSPEDSSIYLCSVGPDREETQYFGPGTRLLVL.

The DNA of the CDR3 is TGCAGTGCTAGAGATCTCCGCAGGGTTGAAGCTTTCTTT. As protein: CSARDLRRVEAFF. The chain combines TRBV20-1 with TRBJ1-1, with D perhaps matching TRBD1 (5 bases). This CDR3 has 13 amino acids. Trimming pared 0 bases from V and 7 bases from J, leaving 12 bases between. Germline V gives CDR1 DFQATT, CDR2 SNEGSKA (reference sequence).

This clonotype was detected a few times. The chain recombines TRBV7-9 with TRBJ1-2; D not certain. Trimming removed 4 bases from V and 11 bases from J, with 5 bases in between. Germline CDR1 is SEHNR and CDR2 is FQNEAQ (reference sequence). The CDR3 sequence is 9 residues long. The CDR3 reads CASSSGYTF. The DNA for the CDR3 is TGTGCCAGCAGCTCGGGTTACACCTTC.

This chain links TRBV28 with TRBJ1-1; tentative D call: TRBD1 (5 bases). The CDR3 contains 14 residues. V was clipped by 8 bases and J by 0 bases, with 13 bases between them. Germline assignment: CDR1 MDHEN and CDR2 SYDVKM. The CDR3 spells CASLSVGLNTEAFF. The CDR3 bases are TGTGCCAGCCTGTCGGTGGGGCTGAACACTGAAGCTTTCTTT.

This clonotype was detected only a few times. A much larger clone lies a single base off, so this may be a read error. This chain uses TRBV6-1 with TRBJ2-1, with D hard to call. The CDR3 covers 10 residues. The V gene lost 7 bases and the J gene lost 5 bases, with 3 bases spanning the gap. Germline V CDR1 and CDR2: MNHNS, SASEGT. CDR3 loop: CASNHNEQFF. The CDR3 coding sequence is TGTGCCAGCAACCACAATGAGCAGTTCTTC.

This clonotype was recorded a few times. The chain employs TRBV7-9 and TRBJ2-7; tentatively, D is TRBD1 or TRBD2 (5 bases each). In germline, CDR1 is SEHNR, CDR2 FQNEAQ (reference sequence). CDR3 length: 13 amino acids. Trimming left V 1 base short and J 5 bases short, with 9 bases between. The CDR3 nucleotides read TGTGCCAGCAGCTTAGTGGGGGATCACGAGCAGTACGTC. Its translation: CASSLVGDHEQYV.

The CDR3 sequence is CASSEGTSVRMNTEAFF. As DNA, the CDR3 is TGTGCCAGCAGCGAAGGGACATCGGTCCGTATGAACACTGAAGCTTTCTTT. This sequence joins TRBV7-9 and TRBJ1-1, with a weak D call TRBD1 (6 bases). CDR1 is SEHNR and CDR2 is FQNEAQ in the germline V gene (reference sequence). The CDR3 is 17 residues long. The V and J ends lost 5 bases and 0 bases respectively, with 19 bases between them.

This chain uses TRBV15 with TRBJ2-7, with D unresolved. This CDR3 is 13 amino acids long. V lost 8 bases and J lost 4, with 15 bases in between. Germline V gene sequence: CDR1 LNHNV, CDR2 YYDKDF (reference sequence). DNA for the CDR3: TGTGCCACCCGGGCCCAGAACGGGTACGAGCAGTACGTC. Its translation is CATRAQNGYEQYV.

CDR3 sequence: CASSITTGPSGNTIYF. The DNA for the CDR3 is TGTGCCAGCAGCATAACGACGGGACCCAGTGGAAACACCATATATTTT. The rearrangement joins TRBV5-4 to TRBJ1-3; D perhaps matches TRBD1 (5 bases). The CDR3 length is 16 residues. The germline V gene has CDR1 SGHNT and CDR2 YYREEE (reference sequence). The V end was cut by 4 bases, the J end by 3 bases, with 17 bases between.

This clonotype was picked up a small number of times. As DNA, the CDR3 is TGTGCCAGCGGCGAAGGGGAGCAGTACTTC. This encodes CASGEGEQYF. V usage is TRBV7-9 and J usage is TRBJ2-7; unclear D gene. From germline, CDR1 is SEHNR and CDR2 FQNEAQ (reference sequence). The germline V and J ends were trimmed by 8 bases and 7 bases, with 9 bases remaining between them. There are 10 residues in the CDR3.

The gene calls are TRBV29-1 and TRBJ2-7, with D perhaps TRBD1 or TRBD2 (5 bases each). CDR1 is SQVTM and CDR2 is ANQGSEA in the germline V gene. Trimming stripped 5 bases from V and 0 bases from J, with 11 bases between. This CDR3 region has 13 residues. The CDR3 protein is CSVIGTSSYEQYF. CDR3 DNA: TGCAGCGTTATCGGGACGTCCTCCTACGAGCAGTACTTC.

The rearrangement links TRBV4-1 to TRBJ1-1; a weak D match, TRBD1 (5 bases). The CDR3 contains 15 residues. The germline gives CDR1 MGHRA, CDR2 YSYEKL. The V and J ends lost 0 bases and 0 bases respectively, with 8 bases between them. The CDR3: CASSQDGTMNTEAFF. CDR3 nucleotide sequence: TGCGCCAGCAGCCAAGACGGGACGATGAACACTGAAGCTTTCTTT.

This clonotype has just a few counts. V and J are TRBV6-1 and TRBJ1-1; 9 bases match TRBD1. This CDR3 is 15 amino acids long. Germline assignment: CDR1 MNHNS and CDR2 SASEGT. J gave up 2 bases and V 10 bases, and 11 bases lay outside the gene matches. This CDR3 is CAIDRGGVINTEAFF. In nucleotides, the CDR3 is TGTGCCATAGACAGGGGGGGAGTTATCAACACTGAAGCTTTCTTT.